This entry lists 26 T cell receptor beta chains sequenced from one sample in a study of blood T cell repertoires in COVID-19. TCRdb's table, derived via immunoSEQ multiplex PCR, lists solely in-frame clones and lacks some. The table records 60,000 to 65,000 clones, about 80% of them present only once. Sequenced material: peripheral blood. The receptors derive from a woman of 80 years or more with acute or convalescent COVID-19.

This chain joins TRBV30 and TRBJ2-7, with a weak D call TRBD2 (6 bases). The CDR3 totals 15 residues. V dropped 2 bases and J dropped 0 bases, with 14 bases sitting between them. The germline gives CDR1 GTSNPN, CDR2 SVGIG (reference sequence). The CDR3 DNA reads as TGTGCCTGGAGTAGGGACTTCCCTTACTCCTACGAGCAGTACTTC. Residues: CAWSRDFPYSYEQYF.

The chain uses TRBV5-1 and TRBJ1-1; no clear D. Germline V gene data show CDR1 as SGHRS and CDR2 as YFSETQ. The CDR3 contains 15 residues. Trimming shortened V by 0 bases and J by 3 bases, and 12 bases separated the two germline ends. CDR3 bases: TGCGCCAGCAGCTTGGAGGTGTCGGGTTACACTGAAGCTTTCTTT. Amino acids: CASSLEVSGYTEAFF.

The gene calls are TRBV29-1 and TRBJ1-2; D possibly corresponds to TRBD1 (6 bases). V dropped 2 bases and J dropped 2 bases, with 9 bases sitting between them. The CDR3 sequence is 13 residues long. The germline V gene has CDR1 SQVTM and CDR2 ANQGSEA. The CDR3 DNA follows: TGCAGCGTTGAACGACAGGCCAACTATGGCTACACCTTC. Its translation: CSVERQANYGYTF.

The J gene is TRBJ1-3, the V gene TRBV3-1 (or the pseudogene TRBV3-2), with 8 bases matching TRBD1. The CDR3 is 16 residues long. V lost 5 bases to trimming and J lost 0 bases; unmatched junction nucleotides: 6. The germline V gene has CDR1 LGHDT and CDR2 YNNKEL (reference sequence). The CDR3 sequence: CASSSRTGTSGNTIYF. CDR3 coding DNA: TGTGCCAGCAGCTCCCGGACAGGGACCTCTGGAAACACCATATATTTT.

DNA for the CDR3: TGCGCCAGCAGCTTGGGCGGGGAGAATCAGCCCCAGCATTTT. As protein: CASSLGGENQPQHF. V usage is TRBV5-1 and J usage is TRBJ1-5; D is unresolved. The CDR3 is made up of 14 amino acids. Germline assignment: CDR1 SGHRS and CDR2 YFSETQ. V lost 0 bases and J lost 4, with 8 bases in between.

The J gene is TRBJ1-5, the V gene TRBV3-1 (or the pseudogene TRBV3-2); no clear D. Per the germline V gene, CDR1 is LGHDT and CDR2 is YNNKEL (reference sequence). The CDR3 is 13 residues long. With 10 bases removed from V and 4 bases from J, the gap between germline ends came to 14 bases. For the CDR3, the DNA is TGTGCCACCTCAGAGACACCAAATCAGCCCCAGCATTTT. Its translation: CATSETPNQPQHF.

The chain couples TRBV27 to TRBJ2-3; possible D gene TRBD2, 5 bases. The CDR3 contains 15 residues. Looked up from germline, CDR1 is MNHEY and CDR2 is SMNVEV (reference sequence). The V end lost 5 bases, the J end lost 2 bases, and 14 bases lay between the germline ends. Written as DNA, the CDR3 is TGTGCCAGCAGTAAGAAAGCGGAGATCACAGATACGCAGTATTTT. It yields the protein CASSKKAEITDTQYF.

This clone appeared a few times. V and J are TRBV10-2 and TRBJ1-2; unclear D gene. The CDR3 runs to 13 residues. Per the germline V gene, CDR1 is WSHSY and CDR2 is SAAADI. V was pared by 6 bases and J by 5 bases, with 13 bases between. DNA for the CDR3: TGCGCCAGCAGCGCGGCCCCGGAGTATGGCTACACCTTC. It yields the protein CASSAAPEYGYTF.

The chain carries TRBV29-1 and TRBJ2-1; D may be TRBD2 (6 bases). The CDR3 consists of 16 residues. The germline gives CDR1 SQVTM, CDR2 ANQGSEA. V was clipped by 3 bases and J by 0 bases, with 15 bases between them. As DNA, the CDR3 is TGCAGCGTTGACCGCCCTAGCGCGATCTCCTACAATGAGCAGTTCTTC. This translates into CSVDRPSAISYNEQFF.

This clone was found a few times. This sequence joins TRBV19 and TRBJ2-1; 7 nucleotides match TRBD2. With V trimmed by 8 bases and J by 5 bases, 12 bases remained unmatched. This CDR3 is 15 amino acids long. The germline V gene encodes CDR1 LNHDA and CDR2 SQIVND (reference sequence). The CDR3 reads CASRSRASGDNEQFF. The CDR3 nucleotides read TGTGCCAGTCGGTCGCGGGCTAGCGGTGACAATGAGCAGTTCTTC.

The table lists this clone with a few counts. The genes are TRBV3-1 (or the pseudogene TRBV3-2) and TRBJ1-1; 10 bases line up with TRBD1. V lost 4 bases and J lost 4; bases outside the gene matches: 3. Germline V gene sequence: CDR1 LGHDT, CDR2 YNNKEL (reference sequence). CDR3 length equals 14 residues. CDR3 DNA: TGTGCCAGCAGCCGGGGGACAGGGGCCACTGAAGCTTTCTTT. Protein product: CASSRGTGATEAFF.

The V gene is TRBV24-1, the J gene TRBJ2-3; D may be TRBD1 (6 bases). V lost 11 bases to trimming and J lost 4 bases, with 18 bases between them. Germline-derived CDR1 and CDR2 are KGHDR and SFDVKD. This CDR3 has 14 residues. Here the CDR3 DNA reads TGTGCCATCGCGCAGGGGCTATCAGCAGATACGCAGTATTTT. This translates into CAIAQGLSADTQYF.

The V gene is TRBV7-9, the J gene TRBJ1-6, with 9 bases fitting TRBD1. The CDR3 loop spans 17 amino acids. Trimming removed 1 base from V and 6 bases from J; junction bases left unmatched: 7. In germline, CDR1 is SEHNR, CDR2 FQNEAQ (reference sequence). CDR3 protein: CASSLVTGGNSNSPLHF. DNA for the CDR3: TGTGCCAGCAGCTTAGTGACAGGGGGTAACAGTAATTCACCCCTCCACTTT.

Written as DNA, the CDR3 is TGCGCCAGCAGCTATGATCGAGCTAACTATGGCTACACCTTC. Translated: CASSYDRANYGYTF. V is TRBV5-1 and J is TRBJ1-2, with D hard to call. This CDR3 has 14 amino acids. V was shortened by 3 bases and J by 0 bases, with 9 bases between the two germline ends. The germline CDR1 and CDR2 sequences are SGHRS and YFSETQ.

The gene calls are TRBV4-1 and TRBJ1-2; the match to TRBD1 covers 7 bases. V shed 1 base and J 4 bases; nucleotides not matched to a gene: 3. This CDR3 spans 14 amino acids. Looked up from germline, CDR1 is MGHRA and CDR2 is YSYEKL. CDR3 region: CASSQVDRTYGYTF. The CDR3 coding sequence is TGCGCCAGCAGCCAAGTGGACAGGACCTATGGCTACACCTTC.

The V call is TRBV11-1, the J call TRBJ1-2; possibly TRBD1 for D (5 bases). There are 16 residues in the CDR3. Per germline, CDR1 SGHAT and CDR2 FQDESV (reference sequence). Trimming took 2 bases from V and 4 from J, leaving 17 bases between them. The CDR3 bases are TGTGCCAGCAGCTTATCTTCAGGGATCAGGTCCTATGGCTACACCTTC. Protein: CASSLSSGIRSYGYTF.

This chain joins TRBV11-3 and TRBJ2-5; 9 positions match TRBD2. Trimming removed 5 bases from V and 5 bases from J; junction bases left unmatched: 15. The germline V gene encodes CDR1 SGHNT and CDR2 YENEEA. This CDR3 has 17 residues. The CDR3 region is CASSPGGSGRSRETQYF. In DNA form, the CDR3 reads TGTGCCAGCAGCCCGGGAGGTAGCGGGAGAAGTAGGGAGACCCAGTACTTC.

The chain has TRBV25-1 and TRBJ2-3; a possible D gene is TRBD1 (5 bases). V was cut by 1 base and J by 1 base, with 15 bases left in between. Germline CDR1 and CDR2: MGHDK and SYGVNS. This CDR3 has 17 residues. The CDR3: CASSELGASDGTDTQYF. CDR3 sequence (DNA): TGTGCCAGCAGTGAATTAGGGGCGTCCGACGGCACAGATACGCAGTATTTT.

The V and J genes are TRBV24-1 and TRBJ2-3; no clear D gene. V lost 4 bases and J 2 bases, leaving 6 bases between the germline ends. The length of the CDR3 is 13 residues. The germline gives CDR1 KGHDR, CDR2 SFDVKD. CDR3 loop: CATSDPNTDTQYF. CDR3 sequence (DNA): TGTGCCACCAGTGACCCCAACACAGATACGCAGTATTTT.

The genes are TRBV4-1 and TRBJ2-1, with D tentatively TRBD1 (6 bases). There are 14 residues in the CDR3. Germline CDR1 is MGHRA and CDR2 is YSYEKL. The V end lost 1 base, the J end lost 10 bases, and 14 bases lay between the germline ends. CDR3 region: CASSQGDYGTEQFF. CDR3 DNA: TGCGCCAGCAGCCAAGGAGATTACGGGACAGAGCAGTTCTTC.

This clone was detected only once. V is TRBV6-1 and J is TRBJ1-2; D is undetermined. The germline V and J ends were trimmed by 0 bases and 4 bases, with 9 bases remaining between them. The germline gives CDR1 MNHNS, CDR2 SASEGT. The CDR3 is 14 amino acids. DNA of the CDR3: TGTGCCAGCAGTGAAGCAGGAGGTATCTATGGCTACACCTTC. Its translation: CASSEAGGIYGYTF.

The rearrangement links TRBV15 to TRBJ2-5, with D possibly TRBD2 on 6 matching bases. This CDR3 is 12 amino acids long. Trimming left V 3 bases short and J 9 bases short, with 11 bases between. In germline, CDR1 is LNHNV, CDR2 YYDKDF (reference sequence). DNA for the CDR3: TGTGCCACCAGCAGCGAAAGGAGGGCCCAGTACTTC. Its translation: CATSSERRAQYF.

The chain is built from TRBV7-9 and TRBJ2-7; weak D call: TRBD2 (6 bases). CDR1 is SEHNR, CDR2 FQNEAQ, per germline (reference sequence). The CDR3 is made up of 15 amino acids. Trimming left V 1 base short and J 7 bases short, with 17 bases between. CDR3 sequence (DNA): TGTGCCAGCAGCTTAGTGGCCGGGGGTTCGGGGGAGCAGTACTTC. The encoded protein is CASSLVAGGSGEQYF.

CDR3 DNA: TGCGCCAGCAGCTTCGGGGGAGGGCCCTACAATGAGCAGTTCTTC. This gives the protein CASSFGGGPYNEQFF. The chain carries TRBV5-1 and TRBJ2-1, with 7 bases that match TRBD2. J was trimmed by 2 bases and V by 2 bases; bases with no gene match: 4. Germline-derived CDR1 and CDR2 are SGHRS and YFSETQ. CDR3 length equals 15 residues.

This clone has a count of ten or more. This chain joins TRBV5-5 and TRBJ2-1; D gene uncertain. Germline CDR1 reads SGHKS; CDR2 reads YYEKEE (reference sequence). This CDR3 has 15 residues. The ends were cut back, 3 bases at V and 0 bases at J, with 10 bases in the middle. The CDR3 DNA reads as TGTGCCAGCAGCTCCGTCGAGAGCTCCTACAATGAGCAGTTCTTC. Translation gives CASSSVESSYNEQFF. The whole variable domain, remainder taken from reference TRBV5-5 and TRBJ2-1, is DAGVTQSPTHLIKTRGQQVTLRCSPISGHKSVSWYQQVLGQGPQFIFQYYEKEERGRGNFPDRFSARQFPNYSSELNVNALLLGDSALYLCASSSVESSYNEQFFGPGTRLTVL.

This clone was picked up many times. This CDR3 is also generated by other DNA sequences in the sample. The chain is built from TRBV5-6 and TRBJ1-1; no definite D call. Germline-derived CDR1 and CDR2 are SGHDT and YYEEEE. The CDR3 totals 13 residues. V was cut by 2 bases and J by 1 base, with 6 bases left in between. CDR3 sequence (DNA): TGTGCCAGCAGCTTAGGAGGGAACACTGAAGCTTTCTTT. Protein product: CASSLGGNTEAFF.